This T cell receptor beta chain was sequenced in a study of technical replicates of blood from a handful of donors. The assay was immunoSEQ multiplex PCR, and TCRdb's table has in-frame clones only and misses some. Of roughly 80,000 clones in the sample, roughly nine tenths were seen once. The CDR3 extends over 15 amino acids. The germline V gene has CDR1 MNHNS and CDR2 SASEGT. J was trimmed by 0 bases and V by 5 bases; bases with no gene match: 6. The J gene is TRBJ1-2, the V gene TRBV6-1; 7 bases map to TRBD1. The sequencing input was T cells isolated from PBMCs. The receptor's source is a human donor in good health. This CDR3 reads CASSRQGGANYGYTF. The CDR3 nucleotides are TGTGCCAGCAGTAGACAGGGTGGAGCTAACTATGGCTACACCTTC.